The rows below give T cell receptor beta chains drawn from one sample of a study of blood T cell repertoires in COVID-19. The method was immunoSEQ multiplex PCR; TCRdb's version includes in-frame clones alone and lacks a portion of them. This sample has tens of thousands of clones, with approximately 84% found just once. The sample comprised peripheral blood. Source of these receptors: a man aged 55-75 years with acute or convalescent COVID-19. Each CDR3 is given with its conserved first and last residue. Each record gives: J gene, D gene, clone size, V gene, CDR3 protein, CDR3 DNA. D genes are given only for firm matches. The listing skips clone size in some rows; elsewhere it reads once, few, many or a size class.

TRBJ2-2,NA,few,TRBV19,CASSASPGELFF,TGTGCCAGTAGTGCCAGTCCTGGGGAGCTGTTTTTT
TRBJ1-2,NA,NA,TRBV14,CASSQAFGQGGYTF,TGTGCCAGCAGCCAAGCGTTCGGTCAGGGCGGCTACACCTTC
TRBJ2-1,NA,NA,TRBV7-2,CASSLALPYNEQFF,TGTGCCAGCAGCTTAGCTCTCCCCTACAATGAGCAGTTCTTC
TRBJ1-6,TRBD1,NA,TRBV7-2,CASSSQTGVSSSPLHF,TGTGCCAGCAGCTCCCAGACAGGGGTGAGCAGTTCACCCCTCCACTTT
TRBJ1-5,NA,NA,TRBV18,CASSPSADNQPQHF,TGTGCCAGCTCACCAAGTGCAGACAATCAGCCCCAGCATTTT
TRBJ2-2,NA,NA,TRBV6-6,CASTPSGAGNTGELFF,TGTGCCAGCACCCCATCGGGAGCGGGGAACACCGGGGAGCTGTTTTTT
TRBJ2-1,NA,NA,TRBV11-2,CASSLRQYNEQFF,TGTGCCAGCAGCTTACGACAGTACAATGAGCAGTTCTTC
TRBJ1-1,NA,NA,TRBV4-1,CASSQPSPVMAEAFF,TGCGCCAGCAGCCAACCTTCACCGGTCATGGCTGAAGCTTTCTTT
TRBJ2-5,TRBD1,NA,TRBV6-5,CASSLQGTQETQYF,TGTGCCAGCAGTCTACAGGGGACACAAGAGACCCAGTACTTC
TRBJ2-6,NA,NA,TRBV5-1,CASRGGGNPSGANVLTF,TGCGCCAGCAGGGGAGGGGGGAATCCCTCTGGGGCCAACGTCCTGACTTTC
TRBJ2-3,NA,NA,TRBV9,CASSVGGDTQYF,TGTGCCAGCAGCGTAGGAGGGGATACGCAGTATTTT
TRBJ1-2,NA,once,TRBV6-5,CASATWQGYGYTF,TGTGCCAGTGCTACCTGGCAGGGCTATGGCTACACCTTC
TRBJ1-2,NA,NA,TRBV10-3,CAGRARDGYTF,TGTGCCGGCAGGGCCCGAGATGGCTACACCTTC
TRBJ2-7,NA,few,TRBV7-9,CASSLDVRYEQYF,TGTGCCAGCAGCTTAGATGTCCGCTACGAGCAGTACTTC
TRBJ1-1,NA,NA,TRBV18,CASSPGRGVPLNTEAFF,TGTGCCAGCTCACCGGGCCGGGGAGTCCCACTGAACACTGAAGCTTTCTTT
TRBJ1-2,TRBD1,NA,TRBV15,CATSLGLVIDRGLRGNYGYTF,TGTGCCACCAGCCTAGGACTTGTAATAGACAGGGGCCTGCGCGGTAACTATGGCTACACCTTC
TRBJ1-1,NA,NA,TRBV2,CARDISPENTEAFF,TGTGCCAGAGACATCAGCCCAGAGAACACTGAAGCTTTCTTT
TRBJ1-2,TRBD1,NA,TRBV28,CASSSTGGIYGYTF,TGTGCCAGCAGTTCCACAGGGGGAATCTATGGCTACACCTTC
TRBJ1-1,NA,NA,TRBV6-5,CASSYSGRDGEAFF,TGTGCCAGCAGTTACTCTGGCAGGGATGGCGAAGCTTTCTTT
TRBJ2-3,NA,NA,TRBV10-3,CAISDARGQFTDTQYF,TGTGCCATCAGTGACGCGAGAGGACAGTTCACAGATACGCAGTATTTT
TRBJ1-6,NA,NA,TRBV19,CASSTGIEPLHF,TGTGCCAGTAGTACGGGAATTGAGCCCCTCCACTTT
TRBJ2-3,NA,once,TRBV24-1,CATENADTQYF,TGTGCCACCGAGAATGCAGATACGCAGTATTTT
TRBJ1-2,TRBD1,NA,TRBV9,CASSAGQGAHYGYTF,TGTGCCAGCAGCGCTGGACAGGGGGCGCATTATGGCTACACCTTC
TRBJ1-4,TRBD1,few,TRBV4-1,CASSQVTGSNEKLFF,TGCGCCAGCAGCCAAGTGACAGGGTCTAATGAAAAACTGTTTTTT
TRBJ1-6,NA,NA,TRBV7-8,CASSPPEGSLHF,TGTGCCAGCAGCCCCCCGGAGGGGTCGCTCCACTTT
TRBJ1-3,NA,NA,TRBV5-1,CASSLYGEAGNTIYF,TGCGCCAGCAGCTTGTATGGGGAGGCTGGAAACACCATATATTTT
TRBJ2-7,NA,NA,TRBV12-1,CASSFRRRRAGLLTYEQYF,TGTGCCAGCAGCTTCCGGCGACGGAGGGCAGGCCTCCTGACCTACGAGCAGTACTTC
TRBJ2-5,NA,NA,TRBV28,CASSPRGQETQYF,TGTGCCAGCAGTCCCCGAGGCCAAGAGACCCAGTACTTC
TRBJ2-3,NA,NA,TRBV11-2,CASSLAYGSPDTQYF,TGTGCCAGCAGCTTAGCTTATGGTAGCCCAGATACGCAGTATTTT
TRBJ2-7,NA,once,TRBV11-3,CASSMGPSYEQYF,TGTGCCAGCAGTATGGGCCCGTCCTACGAGCAGTACTTC
TRBJ2-2,NA,few,TRBV4-2,CASSQKLLDTGELFF,TGTGCCAGCAGCCAAAAACTTTTGGACACCGGGGAGCTGTTTTTT
TRBJ2-7,NA,few,TRBV12-3/TRBV12-4,CASSLSLSYEQYF,TGTGCCAGCAGTTTATCCCTCTCCTACGAGCAGTACTTC
TRBJ1-3,NA,NA,TRBV7-9,CASSTSAVSGNTIYF,TGTGCCAGCAGCACCTCGGCGGTCTCTGGAAACACCATATATTTT
TRBJ1-2,NA,NA,TRBV6-1,CASSARGQPANYGYTF,TGTGCCAGCAGTGCTCGTGGACAGCCTGCTAACTATGGCTACACCTTC
TRBJ1-4,NA,few,TRBV2,CASSARVEGEKLFF,TGTGCCAGCAGTGCCAGGGTGGAGGGTGAAAAACTGTTTTTT
TRBJ1-6,TRBD1,NA,TRBV25-1,CASSGLGRTGTGHSPLHF,TGTGCCAGCAGTGGTTTAGGTCGGACCGGGACAGGTCATTCACCCCTCCACTTT
TRBJ2-5,NA,NA,TRBV7-2,CASSYPAVSFSRTQETQYF,TGTGCCAGCAGCTACCCCGCTGTATCGTTTAGCAGAACCCAAGAGACCCAGTACTTC
TRBJ1-1,TRBD1,NA,TRBV29-1,CSARGTGRSEAFF,TGCAGCGCCAGGGGGACAGGGAGGTCTGAAGCTTTCTTT
TRBJ2-5,TRBD1,NA,TRBV30,CAWTGGETQYF,TGTGCCTGGACAGGGGGCGAGACCCAGTACTTC
TRBJ1-5,NA,NA,TRBV7-8,CASSWSGLGDQPQHF,TGTGCCAGCAGCTGGTCAGGGTTGGGTGATCAGCCCCAGCATTTT
TRBJ1-2,TRBD1,NA,TRBV5-1,CASSSEAQGAGGYTF,TGCGCCAGCAGCTCGGAGGCCCAGGGGGCGGGAGGCTACACCTTC
TRBJ1-6,TRBD1,NA,TRBV6-5,CASSLLTGRSPLHF,TGTGCCAGCAGTCTTTTGACAGGGCGCTCACCCCTCCACTTT
TRBJ2-3,NA,NA,TRBV24-1,CATSDSQGSTTDTQYF,TGTGCCACCAGTGATTCCCAGGGCTCCACCACAGATACGCAGTATTTT
TRBJ2-1,TRBD2,NA,TRBV6-6,CASSYTSDEQFF,TGTGCCAGCAGTTACACTAGCGATGAGCAGTTCTTC
TRBJ1-2,TRBD1,NA,TRBV4-1,CASSQGGGTVNYGYTF,TGCGCCAGCAGCCAAGGGGGCGGGACAGTTAACTATGGCTACACCTTC
TRBJ1-2,NA,NA,TRBV24-1,CATIRDYGYTF,TGTGCCACCATTCGGGACTATGGCTACACCTTC
TRBJ1-5,NA,NA,TRBV7-6,CASSLAWGENQPQHF,TGTGCCAGCAGCTTAGCGTGGGGGGAGAATCAGCCCCAGCATTTT
TRBJ1-2,NA,NA,TRBV18,CASRFGKEGYTF,TGTGCCAGCCGATTCGGGAAAGAGGGCTACACCTTC
TRBJ2-1,NA,once,TRBV7-6,CASSLAGGARNEQFF,TGTGCCAGCAGCTTAGCGGGGGGGGCTCGAAATGAGCAGTTCTTC
TRBJ2-1,TRBD2,once,TRBV6-6,CASTQTSGDHNEQFF,TGTGCCAGCACCCAGACTAGCGGGGACCACAATGAGCAGTTCTTC
TRBJ2-7,NA,NA,TRBV6-1,CASSETRVREQYF,TGTGCCAGCAGTGAAACCAGGGTTCGCGAGCAGTACTTC
TRBJ1-1,NA,NA,TRBV29-1,CSVAGGVTNTEAFF,TGCAGCGTTGCGGGGGGGGTGACGAACACTGAAGCTTTCTTT
TRBJ1-5,TRBD1,NA,TRBV24-1,CATSDRDRGNQPQHF,TGTGCCACCAGTGACCGGGACAGGGGCAATCAGCCCCAGCATTTT
TRBJ2-3,TRBD1,NA,TRBV7-2,CASKKGAGPNTDTQYF,TGTGCCAGCAAGAAGGGGGCAGGGCCTAACACAGATACGCAGTATTTT
TRBJ1-2,NA,NA,TRBV5-5,CASSWAAQGLVYGYTF,TGTGCCAGCAGCTGGGCGGCCCAGGGTCTGGTGTACGGCTACACCTTC